The 10 T cell receptor beta chains below come from one sample, sequenced in a study of CXCR3-negative and CXCR3-positive naive CD8 T cells. Researchers prepared the TRB cDNA libraries using 5' RACE with UMI labels. After re-calling the 5' RACE reads, TCRdb lists one entry per CDR3 protein, DNA absent. The sample includes about 6,700 distinct CDR3 sequences. Sequencing used naive CXCR3- CD8+ T cells from blood. Subset meaning: CD45RO-CCR7+CD27+CD95- naive CD8+ T cells lacking CXCR3 (TNR3-). These receptors all come from a human donor in good health. Some clones in this sample may be carry-over from other donors' samples.

This clonotype is deemed medium-sized by its frequency. The J gene is TRBJ2-2, the V gene TRBV6-5. This CDR3 has 14 amino acids. CDR1 MNHEY and CDR2 SVGAGI come from the germline V gene. The CDR3 here is CASSQQINTGELFF.

This clonotype is medium-sized by frequency. The chain joins TRBV6-2 or TRBV6-3 to TRBJ2-1; the TRBD1 assignment by TCRdb is unverifiable without DNA. The germline V gene encodes CDR1 MNHEY and CDR2 SVGEGT. The CDR3 contains 18 residues. CDR3 loop: CASRQARPGGSSYNEQFF.

V usage is TRBV29-1 and J usage is TRBJ1-5; the D gene TCRdb calls, TRBD1, cannot be checked with no DNA. Germline V gene lookup returns CDR1 SQVTM and CDR2 ANQGSEA. This CDR3 has 15 residues. The chain's CDR3 is CSVRTGNGGNQPQHF.

The chain carries TRBV20-1 and TRBJ2-2. The germline V gene has CDR1 DFQATT and CDR2 SNEGSKA (reference sequence). The CDR3 totals 12 residues. CDR3 region: CSATRSPGELFF.

Frequency places this clonotype as medium-sized (0.01 to 0.1%). The CDR3 sequence is CASSPTPYGDEQFF. This rearrangement joins TRBV18 to TRBJ2-1. There are 14 residues in the CDR3. The germline V gene has CDR1 KGHSH and CDR2 LQKENI.

V gene TRBV27 combines with J gene TRBJ2-7; TCRdb's D call of TRBD1 is untestable without DNA. The CDR3 covers 12 residues. Germline CDR1 MNHEY, CDR2 SMNVEV (reference sequence). The CDR3 sequence is CASSLLGGEQYF.

This clonotype counts as medium-sized by frequency. Here the CDR3 reads CASSLGSRSSYNEQFF. V and J are TRBV5-1 and TRBJ2-1. This CDR3 is built from 16 residues. CDR1 and CDR2 from the germline V gene are SGHRS and YFSETQ.

The CDR3 spells CASSYSGEDRSYEQYF. V and J are TRBV6-5 and TRBJ2-7. The CDR3 is made up of 16 amino acids. Germline CDR1 is MNHEY and CDR2 is SVGAGI.

Judged by frequency, this clonotype is medium-sized. The chain joins TRBV20-1 to TRBJ2-7; without DNA, the TCRdb call of TRBD2 cannot be checked. The V gene's germline CDR1 is DFQATT and CDR2 SNEGSKA (reference sequence). The CDR3 consists of 15 residues. The CDR3 spells CSASALEVKSYEQYF.

V and J are TRBV6-5 and TRBJ2-5; TCRdb names TRBD1, which stays unverified in the absence of DNA. Germline assignment: CDR1 MNHEY and CDR2 SVGAGI. The CDR3 totals 14 residues. Here the CDR3 reads CASSTGGGQETQYF.